One sample yielded the 14 T cell receptor beta chains listed below, sequenced in a study of blood T cell repertoires in COVID-19. Libraries were prepared by immunoSEQ multiplex PCR; TCRdb keeps only in-frame clonotypes and omits some of them. The profile shows approximately 160,000 clones, 80% of them singletons. The sample comprised PBMCs or T cells enriched from blood (not recorded which). The receptors shown here come from a man aged 40-55 years who had recovered from COVID-19.

The V call is TRBV5-1, the J call TRBJ1-1; D gene unclear. This CDR3 comprises 17 residues. Germline V lookup: CDR1 SGHRS, CDR2 YFSETQ. V gave up 4 bases and J gave up 6 bases, with 25 bases separating them. The CDR3 here is CASSTRTGLREKSEAFF. In DNA, the CDR3 is TGCGCCAGCAGCACCAGGACGGGTCTTCGGGAAAAATCTGAAGCTTTCTTT.

The chain joins TRBV9 to TRBJ2-7; 15 bases are a match to TRBD2. Per the germline V gene, CDR1 is SGDLS and CDR2 is YYNGEE. The CDR3 extends over 16 amino acids. Trimming removed 1 base from V and 5 bases from J; junction bases left unmatched: 4. CDR3 DNA sequence: TGTGCCAGCAGCGTAACCGGGACTAGCGGGGGGCACGAGCAGTACTTC. Its protein product is CASSVTGTSGGHEQYF.

This clone was seen a single time. The rearrangement uses TRBV6-4 and TRBJ1-1, with 8 bases that match TRBD1. The length of the CDR3 is 15 residues. Germline V gives CDR1 MRHNA, CDR2 SNTAGT. Trimming at V came to 8 bases and at J to 0 bases, leaving 8 bases not matched to a gene. This CDR3 reads CASRRTGLLNTEAFF. CDR3 nucleotide sequence: TGTGCCAGCCGGCGGACAGGGCTACTGAACACTGAAGCTTTCTTT.

V is TRBV11-2 and J is TRBJ1-1; no reliable D call. CDR3 length: 13 amino acids. Looked up from germline, CDR1 is SGHAT and CDR2 is FQNNGV. V was trimmed by 2 bases and J by 3 bases, leaving 7 bases between them. CDR3 loop: CASSLSIDTEAFF. The CDR3 DNA reads as TGTGCCAGCAGCTTATCTATCGACACTGAAGCTTTCTTT.

Note on this clone: This same CDR3 is encoded by further DNA sequences in the sample. The genes are TRBV18 and TRBJ1-1, with D unclear. Germline lookup yields CDR1 KGHSH and CDR2 LQKENI. With 0 bases removed from V and 2 bases from J, the gap between germline ends came to 10 bases. The CDR3 extends over 15 amino acids. CDR3 sequence (DNA): TGTGCCAGCTCACCACCAAACGGAGGAAACACTGAAGCTTTCTTT. Encoded protein: CASSPPNGGNTEAFF.

The chain couples TRBV5-3 to TRBJ2-7; the D gene is possibly TRBD2 (7 bases). TRBV5-3 is placed among ORFs of uncertain function. The V and J ends lost 0 bases and 0 bases respectively, with 10 bases between them. This CDR3 is 15 amino acids long. The CDR3 sequence is CARSLDGGASYEQYF. DNA of the CDR3: TGTGCCAGAAGCTTGGATGGGGGGGCCTCCTACGAGCAGTACTTC.

The rearrangement joins TRBV7-2 to TRBJ1-5; TRBD1 matches 9 bases. The CDR3 runs to 15 residues. Germline V gives CDR1 SGHTA, CDR2 FQGNSA. Germline trimming cut 5 bases from V and 2 bases from J; bases unmatched to any gene: 4. CDR3 bases: TGTGCCAGCAGCCGGACAGGGGAGGGCAATCAGCCCCAGCATTTT. It codes for CASSRTGEGNQPQHF.

The J gene is TRBJ2-5, the V gene TRBV4-2; 9 bases map to TRBD2. Germline V gives CDR1 LGHNA, CDR2 YNFKEQ. Trimming cost V 1 base and J 8 bases; bases outside gene matches: 17. CDR3 length equals 18 residues. The CDR3 sequence is CASSQGHASGGSTGTQYF. CDR3 in DNA: TGTGCCAGCAGCCAAGGACACGCCAGCGGGGGGTCCACGGGCACCCAGTACTTC.

The chain links TRBV7-3 to TRBJ2-7; TRBD2 agrees at 10 bases. The CDR3 is made up of 15 amino acids. The junction had 5 bases not matched to a gene; V was cut back by 2 bases and J by 4 bases. Per the germline V gene, CDR1 is SGHTA and CDR2 is FQGTGA. In nucleotides, the CDR3 is TGTGCCAGCAGCTTACAGCGGGGGGGCGAGTACGAGCAGTACTTC. Protein product: CASSLQRGGEYEQYF. The variable domain in full, completed from reference TRBV7-3 and TRBJ2-7, reads GAGVSQTPSNKVTEKGKYVELRCDPISGHTALYWYRQSLGQGPEFLIYFQGTGAADDSGLPNDRFFAVRPEGSVSTLKIQRTERGDSAVYLCASSLQRGGEYEQYFGPGTRLTVT.

The chain has TRBV10-3 and TRBJ2-3; TRBD1 might be the D (6 bases). Trimming took off 2 bases at V and 4 bases at J, with 7 bases between the two ends. Germline CDR1 and CDR2: ENHRY and SYGVKD. The CDR3 extends over 13 amino acids. The CDR3 loop reads CAISEGGPDTQYF. DNA for the CDR3: TGTGCCATCAGTGAGGGGGGCCCAGATACGCAGTATTTT.

This chain joins TRBV10-1 and TRBJ2-7; D gene ambiguous. The CDR3 loop spans 14 amino acids. The germline V gene encodes CDR1 WNHNN and CDR2 SYGVQD (reference sequence). V shed 6 bases and J shed 2 bases, with 14 bases lying between them. CDR3 nucleotide sequence: TGCGCCAGCAGCCAGGCCTCATATGCCTACGAGCAGTACTTC. It is translated as CASSQASYAYEQYF.

This chain joins TRBV9 and TRBJ2-1, with a weak D call TRBD2 (6 bases). Germline V gene lookup returns CDR1 SGDLS and CDR2 YYNGEE. The V and J ends lost 4 bases and 7 bases respectively, with 15 bases between them. This CDR3 is 14 amino acids long. CDR3 sequence reads: CASSPWGDGNEQFF. Written as DNA, the CDR3 is TGTGCCAGCAGCCCCTGGGGGGACGGGAATGAGCAGTTCTTC.

J is TRBJ2-7 and V is TRBV10-1; 9 bases align to TRBD2. V lost 4 bases to trimming and J lost 5 bases; unmatched junction nucleotides: 3. This CDR3 is 13 amino acids long. Per germline, CDR1 WNHNN and CDR2 SYGVQD (reference sequence). Here the CDR3 reads CASSAAGGNEQYF. The CDR3, as DNA: TGCGCCAGCAGTGCAGCGGGGGGTAACGAGCAGTACTTC.

The chain employs TRBV5-1 and TRBJ1-4, with TRBD1 as a possible D gene (6 bases). CDR1 is SGHRS, CDR2 YFSETQ, per germline. The CDR3 spans 16 residues. Trimming stripped 1 base from V and 5 bases from J, with 15 bases between. The CDR3 protein is CASSLSPTGGNEKLFF. The CDR3, as DNA: TGCGCCAGCAGCTTGTCTCCGACAGGTGGGAATGAAAAACTGTTTTTT.